A selection of T cell receptor beta chains follows, all from one sample in a study of T-cell reconstitution after alpha-beta-depleted transplantation in children. Via MiXCR, TCRdb re-called the PCR reads, giving one row per CDR3 protein. The table includes roughly 300,000 distinct CDR3 sequences, approximately 10% detected once. The starting material was peripheral blood, obtained 180 days after TCRalphabeta/CD19-depleted stem cell transplant. The receptors derive from a male patient aged 2-15 years who had a stem cell transplant for chronic granulomatous disease, so the T cells may come from the graft donor. Both conserved end residues are part of each CDR3. D genes are given only for firm matches. The size entry is marked missing in some rows and otherwise reads once, few, many or a size class.

j_call d_call v_call clone_size cdr3_nt cdr3_aa
TRBJ2-7 TRBD2 TRBV20-1 many TGCAGTGCTAGAAGGCGGGAGGGCCTCTACGAGCAGTACTTC CSARRREGLYEQYF
TRBJ2-3 TRBD1 TRBV20-1 . TGCAGTGCTAGACAGGGATCGACAGGGCTCACAGATACGCAGTATTTT CSARQGSTGLTDTQYF
TRBJ2-3 . TRBV23-1 many TGCGCCAGCAGTCATTCTCTCCGGGTTTCCGATGGGGATACGCAGTATTTT CASSHSLRVSDGDTQYF
TRBJ1-3 . TRBV7-2 few TGTGCCAGCAGCACCGACAGCTCTGGAAACACCATATATTTT CASSTDSSGNTIYF
TRBJ2-6 . TRBV20-1 many TGCAGTGCTAGAGAATACAGCACTGGGGCCAACGTCCTGACTTTC CSAREYSTGANVLTF
TRBJ1-6 . TRBV20-1 many TGCAGTGCTAGGGAGGACGGCCTTTCTAATTCACCCCTCCACTTT CSAREDGLSNSPLHF
TRBJ2-1 . TRBV13 few TGTGCCAGCAGCTTAGGCGGGGGGACAGGCCAGAACTTC CASSLGGGTGQNF
TRBJ2-2 . TRBV6-6 many TGTGCCAGCAGTTACCGACAGCTCGGGGAGCTGTTTTTT CASSYRQLGELFF
TRBJ2-3 . TRBV7-3 . TGTGCCAGCAGCTTAGTAGGGTGGACAGATACGCAGTATTTT CASSLVGWTDTQYF
TRBJ2-7 TRBD1 TRBV10-3 many TGTGCCATCACCGAACAGGGGTACGAGCAGTACTTC CAITEQGYEQYF
TRBJ2-7 TRBD1 TRBV29-1 many TGCAGCGTTGTGGATGGGGGACAGTTCTTTTACGAGCAGTACTTC CSVVDGGQFFYEQYF
TRBJ2-4 . TRBV30 . TGTGCCTGGAACCCACGGTGGAAAAACATTCAGTACTTC CAWNPRWKNIQYF
TRBJ2-3 TRBD2 TRBV27 many TGTGCCAGCAGTTCCCCGGGAGGGATCACAGATACGCAGTATTTT CASSSPGGITDTQYF
TRBJ1-2 . TRBV16 . TGTGCCAGCAGCCAATCCAGGGCCCTCTATGGCGACACCTTC CASSQSRALYGDTF
TRBJ2-7 . TRBV7-9 once TGTGCCAGCAGCTTACCAATGCAGGATTCCCGCGACGAGCAGTACTTC CASSLPMQDSRDEQYF
TRBJ1-4 . TRBV12-3/TRBV12-4 few TGTGCCAGAAAACTTTTAGGAAGGGGCGGTGCAACTAATGAAAAACTGTTTTTT CARKLLGRGGATNEKLFF
TRBJ2-3 TRBD2 TRBV5-1 many TGCGCCAGCAGCTTGGGTATAATCCGGACTAGCGGAGGACCCACAGATACGCAGTATTTT CASSLGIIRTSGGPTDTQYF
TRBJ2-1 . TRBV7-2 few TGTGCCAGCAGCTTGAGGGATCTAGGAAAAATGTTCTTC CASSLRDLGKMFF
TRBJ2-3 TRBD2 TRBV12-3/TRBV12-4 many TGTGCCAGCATCCCCCCGTTTGGGACTAGCGCTGTAGATACGCAGTATTTT CASIPPFGTSAVDTQYF
TRBJ2-4 TRBD2 TRBV20-1 many TGCAGTGCTCCGGGGCAGCGGGAGGTCAATAATCAGTACTTC CSAPGQREVNNQYF
TRBJ2-1 . TRBV5-1 many TGCGCCAGCAGCTTGGCTACTCTCGCCGGCCCCTACAATGAGCAGTTCTTC CASSLATLAGPYNEQFF
TRBJ2-1 TRBD2 TRBV2 many TGTGCCAGCAGGGAAACCGGGACTAGCGGGAGGGAGTCCTACAATGAGCAGTTCTTC CASRETGTSGRESYNEQFF
TRBJ2-7 TRBD1 TRBV6-1 many TGTGCCAGCAGTGTGACAGGGATAAAATCCCACGAGCAGTACTTC CASSVTGIKSHEQYF
TRBJ2-3 TRBD2 TRBV6-5 many TGTGCCAGCAGTTATTCGGGGGGACGGGCCCATACGCAGTATTTT CASSYSGGRAHTQYF
TRBJ2-1 . TRBV5-6 many TGTGCCAGCAGCTTCAGGGGGCGCGGGGGCTCCTACAATGAGCAGTTCTTC CASSFRGRGGSYNEQFF
TRBJ2-7 . TRBV13 few TGTGCCAGCAGCCCCCCCCCCGGGATTGAGCAGTACTTC CASSPPPGIEQYF
TRBJ2-7 . TRBV18 many TGTGCCAGCTCACCGTCCAGGGGAGGAACCTACGAGCAGTACTTC CASSPSRGGTYEQYF
TRBJ2-1 TRBD1 TRBV19 many TGTGCCAGTAGTATTCTGAAAGGACAGGGATACAATGAGCAGTTCTTC CASSILKGQGYNEQFF
TRBJ2-1 TRBD2 TRBV6-5 many TGTGCCAGCAGTTACCGCCTAGCGGGAGGTCTGTATGAGCAGTTCTTC CASSYRLAGGLYEQFF
TRBJ2-5 TRBD1 TRBV29-1 many TGCAGCGTTCCAAATGGGACAGGGTACGAGGAGACCCAGTACTTC CSVPNGTGYEETQYF
TRBJ2-3 TRBD2 TRBV6-4 many TGTGCCAGCAGTGACGGGGGAGGGCCCACAGATACGCAGTATTTT CASSDGGGPTDTQYF
TRBJ2-7 . TRBV27 many TGTGCCAGCAGTTTCGGGGCCACTGGCTCCTACGAGCAGTACTTC CASSFGATGSYEQYF
TRBJ2-1 . TRBV20-1 many TGCAGTGCTAGGGACAACCCAAGGCGTGAGCAGTTCTTC CSARDNPRREQFF
TRBJ2-3 TRBD2 TRBV19 . TGTGCCAGTAGTATGCGACGGGGGGCAGATACGCAGTATTTT CASSMRRGADTQYF
TRBJ1-4 . TRBV10-3 many TGTGCCATCAGAGTAGCAACTAATGAAAAACTGTTTTTT CAIRVATNEKLFF
TRBJ2-2 TRBD2 TRBV10-3 many TGTGCCATCAGTGGCGCGCTAGCGGGCCTCACCGGGGAGCTGTTTTTT CAISGALAGLTGELFF
TRBJ2-2 . TRBV5-1 many TGCGCCAGCAGCCCACGAGCCAAGAACACCGGGGAGCTGTTTTTT CASSPRAKNTGELFF
TRBJ2-5 . TRBV5-1 many TGCGCCAGCAGCTTGGTGGTATCGGGGGGCGCGGAGACCCAGTACTTC CASSLVVSGGAETQYF
TRBJ2-3 . TRBV4-1 many TGCGCCAGCAGCCAAGAAGTAAGGGGGTGGTCAGATACGCAGTATTTT CASSQEVRGWSDTQYF
TRBJ1-1 . TRBV20-1 many TGCAGTGCTACACTCCCGGGTGCGGCTTTCTTT CSATLPGAAFF
TRBJ2-1 TRBD2 TRBV29-1 many TGCAGCGTTGAAAGGCCTAGCGGGAGGGTATACAATGAGCAGTTCTTC CSVERPSGRVYNEQFF
TRBJ1-1 . TRBV18 few TGTGCCAGCTCACCGGACAGTGGGTACACTGAAGCTTTCTTT CASSPDSGYTEAFF
TRBJ2-7 TRBD1 TRBV6-1 many TGTGCCAGCAGTCCTGTGACAGGGGGTAGTGAGCAGTACTTC CASSPVTGGSEQYF
TRBJ2-7 TRBD1 TRBV7-9 many TGTGCCAGCAGCCGTCTCGGACAGGGTGTGATCTACGAGCAGTACTTC CASSRLGQGVIYEQYF
TRBJ2-7 TRBD1 TRBV19 . TGTGCCAGTAGTCTCGTGGGACAGCCCCTTTACGAGCAGTACTTC CASSLVGQPLYEQYF
TRBJ2-7 . TRBV2 few TGTGCCAGCAGTGTTGTGGGGGCCATAGACGAGCAGTACTTC CASSVVGAIDEQYF
TRBJ1-1 . TRBV7-3 many TGTGCCAGCAGCTTAGACGGGGGATCGGGGACTGAAGCTTTCTTT CASSLDGGSGTEAFF
TRBJ2-2 TRBD1 TRBV4-3 many TGCGCCAGCAGCCCCCACAGGGGCACTATCGGGGAGCTGTTTTTT CASSPHRGTIGELFF
TRBJ2-2 TRBD2 TRBV3-1 many TGTGCCAGCAGTCCTGGGACTAGCAGAAGTCGGGAGCTGTTTTTT CASSPGTSRSRELFF
TRBJ1-2 . TRBV29-1 . TGCAGCGTTGAGGGGGGCGACACCTTC CSVEGGDTF
TRBJ2-1 TRBD2 TRBV7-8 many TGTGCCAGCAGCTCCGTGGGCAGCGGGAACTCCTACAATGAGCAGTTCTTC CASSSVGSGNSYNEQFF
TRBJ2-7 . TRBV27 many TGTGCCAGCAGGCTATTTACAGGGCCTGGGTACGAGCAGTACTTC CASRLFTGPGYEQYF
TRBJ2-5 . TRBV5-1 many TGCGCCAGCAGCTTGGGGGACTTCCAAGAGACCCAGTACTTC CASSLGDFQETQYF
TRBJ2-1 TRBD2 TRBV2 . TGTGCCACCTTTACTAGCGGTTACAATGAGCAGTTCTTC CATFTSGYNEQFF
TRBJ1-6 . TRBV7-9 many TGTGCCAGCAGCCCGCCAAGCAATTCACCCCTCCACTTT CASSPPSNSPLHF
TRBJ2-2 . TRBV29-1 . TGCAGCGTTGGGGGGATGGGTGCGGGATCGAACACCGGGGAGCTGTTTTTT CSVGGMGAGSNTGELFF
TRBJ2-1 TRBD2 TRBV15 many TGTGCCACCAGCAGAGCGGCAGCGGGGGCGTACAATGAGCAGTTCTTC CATSRAAAGAYNEQFF